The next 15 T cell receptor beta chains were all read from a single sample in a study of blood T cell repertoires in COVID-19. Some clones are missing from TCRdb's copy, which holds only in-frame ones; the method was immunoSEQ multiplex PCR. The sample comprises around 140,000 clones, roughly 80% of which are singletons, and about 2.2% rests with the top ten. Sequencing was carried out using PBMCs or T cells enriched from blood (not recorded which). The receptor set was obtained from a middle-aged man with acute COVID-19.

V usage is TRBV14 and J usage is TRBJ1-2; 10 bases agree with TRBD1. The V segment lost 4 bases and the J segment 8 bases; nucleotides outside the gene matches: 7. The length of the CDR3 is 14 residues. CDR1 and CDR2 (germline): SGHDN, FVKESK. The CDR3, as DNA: TGTGCCAGCAGCCCCGACAGGGGGCTAGGAGGCTACACCTTC. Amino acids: CASSPDRGLGGYTF.

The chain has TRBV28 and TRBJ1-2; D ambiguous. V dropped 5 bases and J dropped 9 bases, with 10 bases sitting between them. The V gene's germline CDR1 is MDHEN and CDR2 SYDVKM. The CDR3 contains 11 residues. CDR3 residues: CASSLSRSYTF. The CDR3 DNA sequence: TGTGCCAGCAGTCTGTCCCGTAGCTACACCTTC.

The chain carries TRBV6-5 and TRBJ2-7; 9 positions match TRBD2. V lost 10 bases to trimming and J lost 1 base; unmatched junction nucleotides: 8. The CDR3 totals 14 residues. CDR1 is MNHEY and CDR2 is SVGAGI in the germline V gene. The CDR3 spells CANSQAGGSYEQYF. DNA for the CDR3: TGTGCCAATTCCCAAGCGGGAGGATCCTACGAGCAGTACTTC.

In DNA form, the CDR3 reads TGTGCCAGCAGCCACCTGGGCGTGAACACTGAAGCTTTCTTT. Translating gives CASSHLGVNTEAFF. The chain employs TRBV6-5 and TRBJ1-1; D call uncertain. Germline V gives CDR1 MNHEY, CDR2 SVGAGI. The CDR3 loop spans 14 amino acids. The V gene lost 6 bases and the J gene lost 0 bases, with 11 bases spanning the gap.

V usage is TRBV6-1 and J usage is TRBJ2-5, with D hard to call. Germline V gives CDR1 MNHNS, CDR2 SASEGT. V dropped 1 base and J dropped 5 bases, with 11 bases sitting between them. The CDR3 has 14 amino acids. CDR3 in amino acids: CASSEEMLGETQYF. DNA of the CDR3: TGTGCCAGCAGTGAAGAGATGCTCGGGGAGACCCAGTACTTC.

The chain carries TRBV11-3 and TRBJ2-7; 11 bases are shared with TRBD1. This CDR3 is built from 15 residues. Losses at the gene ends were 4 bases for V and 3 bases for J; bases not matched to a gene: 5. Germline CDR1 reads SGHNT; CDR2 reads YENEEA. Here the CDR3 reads CASSSFGTGGYEQYF. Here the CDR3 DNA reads TGTGCCAGCAGCTCATTTGGGACAGGGGGCTACGAGCAGTACTTC.

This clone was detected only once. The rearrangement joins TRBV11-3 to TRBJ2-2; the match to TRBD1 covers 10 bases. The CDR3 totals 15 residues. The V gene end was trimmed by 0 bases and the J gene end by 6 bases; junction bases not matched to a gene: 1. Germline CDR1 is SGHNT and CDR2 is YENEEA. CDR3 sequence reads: CASSLEDRGSGELFF. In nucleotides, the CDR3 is TGTGCCAGCAGCTTAGAGGACAGGGGGTCCGGGGAGCTGTTTTTT.

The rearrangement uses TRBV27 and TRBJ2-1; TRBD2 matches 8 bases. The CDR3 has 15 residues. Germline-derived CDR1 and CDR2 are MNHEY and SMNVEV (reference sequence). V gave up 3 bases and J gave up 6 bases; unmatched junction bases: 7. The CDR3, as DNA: TGTGCCAGCAGTTTGCCCGGGGGGGCCGTCAATGAGCAGTTCTTC. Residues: CASSLPGGAVNEQFF.

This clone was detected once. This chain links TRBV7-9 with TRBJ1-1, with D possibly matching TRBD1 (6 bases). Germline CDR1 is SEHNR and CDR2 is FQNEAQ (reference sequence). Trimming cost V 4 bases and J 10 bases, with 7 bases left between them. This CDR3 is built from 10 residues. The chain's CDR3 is CASSSRGAFF. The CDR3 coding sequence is TGTGCCAGCAGCTCCAGGGGAGCTTTCTTT. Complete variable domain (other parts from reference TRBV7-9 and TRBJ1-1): DTGVSQNPRHKITKRGQNVTFRCDPISEHNRLYWYRQTLGQGPEFLTYFQNEAQLEKSRLLSDRFSAERPKGSFSTLEIQRTEQGDSAMYLCASSSRGAFFGQGTRLTVV.

The CDR3 nucleotides read TGTGCCAGTAGTATAGATTTAACGGGCTATGGCTACACCTTC. Its protein product is CASSIDLTGYGYTF. This sequence joins TRBV19 and TRBJ1-2; D remains unclear. Trimming removed 0 bases at V and 4 bases at J, with 9 bases between. The length of the CDR3 is 14 residues. CDR1 and CDR2 (germline): LNHDA, SQIVND (reference sequence).

The CDR3 region is CASSLQPDRANIQYF. The CDR3, as DNA: TGCGCCAGCAGCTTGCAACCGGACAGGGCGAACATTCAGTACTTC. The chain uses TRBV5-1 and TRBJ2-4; 8 nucleotides line up with TRBD1. V gave up 1 base and J gave up 7 bases; unmatched junction bases: 7. The CDR3 is 15 residues long. Germline CDR1 reads SGHRS; CDR2 reads YFSETQ.

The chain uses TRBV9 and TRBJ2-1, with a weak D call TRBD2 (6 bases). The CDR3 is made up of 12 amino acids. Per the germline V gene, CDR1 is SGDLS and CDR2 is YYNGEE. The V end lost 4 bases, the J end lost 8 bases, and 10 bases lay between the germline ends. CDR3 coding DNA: TGTGCCAGCAGCACTAGGAGGGATGAGCAGTTCTTC. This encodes CASSTRRDEQFF.

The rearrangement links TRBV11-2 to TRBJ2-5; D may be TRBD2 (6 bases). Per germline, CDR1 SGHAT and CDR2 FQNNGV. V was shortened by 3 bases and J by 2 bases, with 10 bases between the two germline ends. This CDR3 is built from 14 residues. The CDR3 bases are TGTGCCAGCAGCTTTGGGGACTCTCAAGAGACCCAGTACTTC. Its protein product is CASSFGDSQETQYF.

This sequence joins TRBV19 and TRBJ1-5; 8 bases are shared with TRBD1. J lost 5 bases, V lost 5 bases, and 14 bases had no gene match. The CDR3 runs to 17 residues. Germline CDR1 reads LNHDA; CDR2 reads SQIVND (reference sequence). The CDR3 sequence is CASSALRGTGVDQPQHF. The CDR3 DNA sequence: TGTGCCAGTAGTGCGTTAAGGGGGACAGGAGTTGATCAGCCCCAGCATTTT.

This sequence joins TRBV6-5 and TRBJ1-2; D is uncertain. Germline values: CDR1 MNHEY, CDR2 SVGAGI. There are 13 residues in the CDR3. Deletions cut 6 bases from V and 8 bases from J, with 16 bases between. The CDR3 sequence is CASSDGEVWGYTF. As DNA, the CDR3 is TGTGCCAGCAGCGACGGGGAGGTATGGGGCTACACCTTC.